The present T cell receptor (beta chain) was sequenced within a study of control samples from healthy donors and cancer patients. The germline V gene encodes CDR1 MNHNS and CDR2 SASEGT. The ends were cut back, 1 base at V and 13 bases at J, with 8 bases in the middle. The CDR3 covers 11 residues. Assay: immunoSEQ multiplex PCR; the TCRdb copy retains only in-frame clones and omits some. The table lists 150,000 to 200,000 clones, about 94% of them singletons. The sequence was obtained from a woman in her forties in good health. Specimen: blood. J is TRBJ2-1 and V is TRBV6-1, with D unresolved. The CDR3 loop reads CASSEVVSQFF. CDR3 DNA sequence: TGTGCCAGCAGTGAAGTAGTGTCACAGTTCTTC.